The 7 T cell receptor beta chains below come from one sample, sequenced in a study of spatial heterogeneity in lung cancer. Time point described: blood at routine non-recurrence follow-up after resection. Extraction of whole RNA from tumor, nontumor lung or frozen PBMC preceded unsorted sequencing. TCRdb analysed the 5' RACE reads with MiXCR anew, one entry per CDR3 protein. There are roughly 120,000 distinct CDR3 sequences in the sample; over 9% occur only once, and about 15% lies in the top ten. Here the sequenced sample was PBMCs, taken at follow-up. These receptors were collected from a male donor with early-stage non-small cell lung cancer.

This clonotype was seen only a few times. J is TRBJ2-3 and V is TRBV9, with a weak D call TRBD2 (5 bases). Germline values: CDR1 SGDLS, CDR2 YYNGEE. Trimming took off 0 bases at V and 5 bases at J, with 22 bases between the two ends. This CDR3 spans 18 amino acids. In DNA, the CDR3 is TGTGCCAGCAGCGTAGACGGGGTGACACTTGGTGGTGAAGATACGCAGTATTTT. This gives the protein CASSVDGVTLGGEDTQYF.

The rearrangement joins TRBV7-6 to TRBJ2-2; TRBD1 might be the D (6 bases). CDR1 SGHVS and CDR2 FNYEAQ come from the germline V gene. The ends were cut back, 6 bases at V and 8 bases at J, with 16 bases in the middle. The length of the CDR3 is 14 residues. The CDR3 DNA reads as TGTGCCAGCAGATGGGACATCAGCGAGGGGGAGCTGTTTTTT. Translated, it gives CASRWDISEGELFF.

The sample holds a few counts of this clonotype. The CDR3 protein is CASSPRGLKETQYF. CDR3 DNA: TGTGCCAGCAGCCCACGGGGGCTTAAGGAGACCCAGTACTTC. The chain links TRBV5-8 to TRBJ2-5, with D tentatively TRBD1 or TRBD2 (6 bases each). The CDR3 totals 14 residues. V lost 4 bases, J lost 5 bases, and 15 bases lay in between. CDR1 SGHTS and CDR2 YDEGEE come from the germline V gene.

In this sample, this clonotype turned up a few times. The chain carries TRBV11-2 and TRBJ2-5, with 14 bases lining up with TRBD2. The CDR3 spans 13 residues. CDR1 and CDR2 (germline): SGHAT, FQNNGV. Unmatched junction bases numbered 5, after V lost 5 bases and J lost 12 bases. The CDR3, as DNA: TGTGCCAGCAGCGTTGGACTAGCGGGGGGAAAGTACTTC. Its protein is CASSVGLAGGKYF.

CDR3 protein: CASSQEPPAQGLPTHLAPFF. As DNA, the CDR3 is TGTGCCAGCAGCCAAGAGCCACCGGCACAGGGTTTACCTACCCACCTGGCGCCTTTCTTT. The rearrangement links TRBV4-2 to TRBJ1-1, with TRBD1 as a possible D gene (6 bases). The CDR3 is 20 residues long. V was clipped by 0 bases and J by 12 bases, with 35 bases between them. The germline CDR1 and CDR2 sequences are LGHNA and YNFKEQ.

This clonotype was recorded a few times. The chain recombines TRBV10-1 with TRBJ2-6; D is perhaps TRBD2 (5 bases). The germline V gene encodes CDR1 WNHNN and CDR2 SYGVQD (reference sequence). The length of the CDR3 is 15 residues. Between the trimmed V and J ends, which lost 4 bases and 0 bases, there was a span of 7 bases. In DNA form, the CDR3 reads TGCGCCAGCAGTGCGGGGAGCTCTGGGGCCAACGTCCTGACTTTC. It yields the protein CASSAGSSGANVLTF.

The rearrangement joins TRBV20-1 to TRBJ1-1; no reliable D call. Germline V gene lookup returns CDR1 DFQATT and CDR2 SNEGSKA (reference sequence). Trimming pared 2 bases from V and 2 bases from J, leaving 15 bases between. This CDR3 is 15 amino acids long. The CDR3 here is CSARTWPRRNTEAFF. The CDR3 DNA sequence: TGCAGTGCTAGAACTTGGCCCAGGAGAAACACTGAAGCTTTCTTT.